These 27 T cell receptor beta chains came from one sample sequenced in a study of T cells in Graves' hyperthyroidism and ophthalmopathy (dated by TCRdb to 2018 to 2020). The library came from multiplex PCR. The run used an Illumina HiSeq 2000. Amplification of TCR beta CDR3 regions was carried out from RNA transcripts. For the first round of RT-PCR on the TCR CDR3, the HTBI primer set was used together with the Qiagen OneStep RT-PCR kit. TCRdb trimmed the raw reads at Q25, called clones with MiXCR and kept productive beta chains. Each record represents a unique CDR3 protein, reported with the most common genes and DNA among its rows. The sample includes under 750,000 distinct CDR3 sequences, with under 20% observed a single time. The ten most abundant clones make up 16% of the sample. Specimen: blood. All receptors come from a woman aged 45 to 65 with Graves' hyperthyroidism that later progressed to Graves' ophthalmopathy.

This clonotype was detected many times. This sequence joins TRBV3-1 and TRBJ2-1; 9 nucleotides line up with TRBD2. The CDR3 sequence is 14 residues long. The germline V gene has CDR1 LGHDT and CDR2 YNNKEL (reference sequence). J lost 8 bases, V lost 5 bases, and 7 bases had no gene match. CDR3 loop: CASSSQGLAHEQFF. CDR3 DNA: TGTGCCAGCAGCTCACAGGGACTAGCCCATGAGCAGTTCTTC.

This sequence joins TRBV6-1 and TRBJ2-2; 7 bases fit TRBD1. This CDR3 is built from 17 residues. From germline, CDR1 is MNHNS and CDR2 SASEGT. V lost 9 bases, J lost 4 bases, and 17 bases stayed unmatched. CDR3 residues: CASTDHYRGRGTGELFF. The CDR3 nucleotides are TGTGCCAGTACGGACCACTACAGGGGACGCGGCACCGGGGAGCTGTTTTTT.

CDR3 amino acids: CASSQENRGSYNEQFF. The CDR3 nucleotides read TGCGCCAGCAGCCAAGAGAACAGGGGCTCCTACAATGAGCAGTTCTTC. V gene TRBV4-1 combines with J gene TRBJ2-1, with 7 bases lining up with TRBD1. The J segment lost 0 bases and the V segment lost 0 bases, leaving 2 bases of the junction unmatched. The CDR3 contains 16 residues. CDR1 and CDR2 (germline): MGHRA, YSYEKL.

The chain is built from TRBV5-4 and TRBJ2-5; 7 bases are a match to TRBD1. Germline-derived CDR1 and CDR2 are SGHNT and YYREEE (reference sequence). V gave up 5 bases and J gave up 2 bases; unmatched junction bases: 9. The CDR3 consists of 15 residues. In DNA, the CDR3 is TGTGCCAGCAGTCACGTATCGGGACAGCAAGAGACCCAGTACTTC. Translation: CASSHVSGQQETQYF.

CDR3 nucleotide sequence: TGTGCCAGCAGCCCGCTCCGGACAGGAAGCTCTGGGGCCAACGTCCTGACTTTC. Translated: CASSPLRTGSSGANVLTF. The V and J genes are TRBV3-1 and TRBJ2-6, with 7 bases identical to TRBD1. CDR1 is LGHDT, CDR2 YNNKEL, per germline (reference sequence). The CDR3 length is 18 residues. The V and J ends lost 4 bases and 0 bases, in that order; junction bases with no gene match: 9.

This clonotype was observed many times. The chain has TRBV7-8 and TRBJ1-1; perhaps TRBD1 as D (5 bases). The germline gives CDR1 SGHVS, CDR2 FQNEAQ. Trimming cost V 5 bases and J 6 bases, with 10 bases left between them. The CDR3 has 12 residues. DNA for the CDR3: TGTGCCAGCAGCCCCGTGGGGGCTGAAGCTTTCTTT. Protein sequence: CASSPVGAEAFF.

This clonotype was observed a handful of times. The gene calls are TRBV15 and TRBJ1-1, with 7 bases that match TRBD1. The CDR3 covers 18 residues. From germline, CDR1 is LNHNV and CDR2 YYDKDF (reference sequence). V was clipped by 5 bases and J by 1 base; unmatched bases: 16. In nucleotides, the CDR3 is TGTGCCACCAGCGGGGACAGCCTTTTCCTTTATTCGAACACTGAAGCTTTCTTT. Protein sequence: CATSGDSLFLYSNTEAFF.

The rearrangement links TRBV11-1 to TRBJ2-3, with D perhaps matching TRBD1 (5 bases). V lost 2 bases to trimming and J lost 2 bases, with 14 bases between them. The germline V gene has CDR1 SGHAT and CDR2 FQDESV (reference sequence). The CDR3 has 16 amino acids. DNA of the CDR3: TGTGCCAGCAGCTTACAGGGTCAGGGCCCCACAGATACGCAGTATTTT. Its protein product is CASSLQGQGPTDTQYF.

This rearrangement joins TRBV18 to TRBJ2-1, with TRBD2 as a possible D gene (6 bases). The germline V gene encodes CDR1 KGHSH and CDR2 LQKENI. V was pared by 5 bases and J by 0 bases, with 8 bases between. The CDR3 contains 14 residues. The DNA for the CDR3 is TGTGCCAGCTCATCGGGGGTCTCCTACAATGAGCAGTTCTTC. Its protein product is CASSSGVSYNEQFF. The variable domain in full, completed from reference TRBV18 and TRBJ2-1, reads NAGVMQNPRHLVRRRGQEARLRCSPMKGHSHVYWYRQLPEEGLKFMVYLQKENIIDESGMPKERFSAEFPKEGPSILRIQQVVRGDSAAYFCASSSGVSYNEQFFGPGTRLTVL.

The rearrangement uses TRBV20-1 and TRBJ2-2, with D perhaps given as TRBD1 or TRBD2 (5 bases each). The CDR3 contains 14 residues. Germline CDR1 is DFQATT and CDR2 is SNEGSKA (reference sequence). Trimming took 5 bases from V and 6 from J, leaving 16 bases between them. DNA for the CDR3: TGCAGTGCTTACCGGGACGTAAGGCCCGGGGAGCTGTTTTTT. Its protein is CSAYRDVRPGELFF.

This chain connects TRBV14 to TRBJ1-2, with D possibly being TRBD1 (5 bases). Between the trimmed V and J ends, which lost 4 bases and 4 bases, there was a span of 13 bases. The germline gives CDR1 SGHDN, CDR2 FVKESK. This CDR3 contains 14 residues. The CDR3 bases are TGTGCCAGCAGCCCTCTTCAGGGACCCTATGGCTACACCTTC. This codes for CASSPLQGPYGYTF.

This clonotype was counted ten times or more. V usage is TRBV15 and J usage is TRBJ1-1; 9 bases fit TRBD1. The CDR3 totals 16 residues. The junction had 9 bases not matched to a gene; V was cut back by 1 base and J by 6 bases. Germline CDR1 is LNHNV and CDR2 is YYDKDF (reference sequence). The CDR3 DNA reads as TGTGCCACCAGCAGAGTAAACAGGGGGCTCCGTCCTGAAGCTTTCTTT. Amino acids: CATSRVNRGLRPEAFF. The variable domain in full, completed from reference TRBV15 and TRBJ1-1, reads DAMVIQNPRYQVTQFGKPVTLSCSQTLNHNVMYWYQQKSSQAPKLLFHYYDKDFNNEADTPDNFQSRRPNTSFCFLDIRSPGLGDTAMYLCATSRVNRGLRPEAFFGQGTRLTVV.

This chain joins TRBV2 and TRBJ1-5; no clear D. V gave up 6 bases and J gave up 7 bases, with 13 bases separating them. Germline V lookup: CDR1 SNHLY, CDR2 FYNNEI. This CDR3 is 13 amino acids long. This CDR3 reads CASSDPTRQPQHF. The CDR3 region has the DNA TGTGCCAGCAGCGACCCCACGAGGCAGCCCCAGCATTTT.

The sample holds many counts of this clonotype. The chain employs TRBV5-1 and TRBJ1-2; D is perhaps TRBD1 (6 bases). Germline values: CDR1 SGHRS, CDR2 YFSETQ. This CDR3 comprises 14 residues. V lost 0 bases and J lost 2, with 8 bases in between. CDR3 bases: TGCGCCAGCAGCTTGGTCACAGGGAACTATGGCTACACCTTC. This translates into CASSLVTGNYGYTF.

CDR3 sequence reads: CSARWRLGSGQAYEQYF. The CDR3 nucleotides are TGCAGTGCTAGATGGAGGCTCGGTTCCGGACAGGCCTACGAGCAGTACTTC. The chain recombines TRBV20-1 with TRBJ2-7, with 7 bases identical to TRBD1. Looked up from germline, CDR1 is DFQATT and CDR2 is SNEGSKA (reference sequence). The CDR3 totals 17 residues. J lost 2 bases, V lost 2 bases, and 15 bases had no gene match.

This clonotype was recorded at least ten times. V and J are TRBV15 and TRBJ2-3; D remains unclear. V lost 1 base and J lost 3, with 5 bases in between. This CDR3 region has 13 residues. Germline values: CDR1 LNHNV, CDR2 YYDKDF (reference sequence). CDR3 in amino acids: CATSRGRTDTQYF. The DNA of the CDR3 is TGTGCCACCAGCAGAGGCCGAACAGATACGCAGTATTTT.

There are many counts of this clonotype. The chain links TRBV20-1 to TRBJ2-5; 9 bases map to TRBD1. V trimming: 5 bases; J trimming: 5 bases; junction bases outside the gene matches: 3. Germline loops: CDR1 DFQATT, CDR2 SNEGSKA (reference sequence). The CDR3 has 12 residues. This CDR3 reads CSASTGGETQYF. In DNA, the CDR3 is TGCAGTGCTTCGACAGGGGGGGAGACCCAGTACTTC.

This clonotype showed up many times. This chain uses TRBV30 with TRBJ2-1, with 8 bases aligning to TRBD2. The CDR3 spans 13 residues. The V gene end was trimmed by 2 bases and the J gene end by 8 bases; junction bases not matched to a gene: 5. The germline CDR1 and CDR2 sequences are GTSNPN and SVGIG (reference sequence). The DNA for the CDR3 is TGTGCCTGGAGTACAGCGGGGGTTTATGAGCAGTTCTTC. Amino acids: CAWSTAGVYEQFF.

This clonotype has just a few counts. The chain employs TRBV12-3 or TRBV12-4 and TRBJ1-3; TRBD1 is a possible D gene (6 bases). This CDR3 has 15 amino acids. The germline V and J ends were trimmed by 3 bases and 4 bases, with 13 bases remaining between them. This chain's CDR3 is CASSFRQVLGNTIYF. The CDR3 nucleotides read TGTGCCAGCAGTTTTCGACAGGTCCTAGGAAACACCATATATTTT.

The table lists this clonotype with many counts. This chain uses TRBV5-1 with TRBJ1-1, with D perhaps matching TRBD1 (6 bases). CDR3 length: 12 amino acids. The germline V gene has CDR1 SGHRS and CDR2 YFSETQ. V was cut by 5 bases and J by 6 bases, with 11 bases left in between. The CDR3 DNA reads TGCGCCAGCAGATACAGGGAGGCTGAAGCTTTCTTT. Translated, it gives CASRYREAEAFF.

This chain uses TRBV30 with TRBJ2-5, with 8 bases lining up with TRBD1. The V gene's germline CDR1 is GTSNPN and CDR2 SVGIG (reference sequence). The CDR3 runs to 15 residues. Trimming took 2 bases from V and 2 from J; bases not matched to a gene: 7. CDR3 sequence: CAWSTRTGYQETQYF. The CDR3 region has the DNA TGTGCCTGGAGTACAAGGACAGGGTATCAAGAGACCCAGTACTTC.

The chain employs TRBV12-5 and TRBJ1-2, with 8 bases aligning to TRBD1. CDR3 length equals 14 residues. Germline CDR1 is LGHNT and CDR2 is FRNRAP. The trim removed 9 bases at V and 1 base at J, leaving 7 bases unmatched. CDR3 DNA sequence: TGTGCTAGCGGACAGGGATCCGATAACTATGGCTACACCTTC. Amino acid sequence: CASGQGSDNYGYTF.

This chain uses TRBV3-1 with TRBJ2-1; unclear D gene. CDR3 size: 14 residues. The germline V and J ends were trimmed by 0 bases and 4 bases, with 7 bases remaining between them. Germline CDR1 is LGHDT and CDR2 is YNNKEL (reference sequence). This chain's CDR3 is CASSQDLPYNEQFF. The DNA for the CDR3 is TGTGCCAGCAGCCAAGACCTCCCTTACAATGAGCAGTTCTTC.

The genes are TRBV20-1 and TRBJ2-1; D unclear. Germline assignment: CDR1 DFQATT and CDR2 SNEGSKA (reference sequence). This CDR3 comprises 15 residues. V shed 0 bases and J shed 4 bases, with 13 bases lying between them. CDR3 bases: TGCAGTGCTAGAGACGAGGCGACGAGTTACAATGAGCAGTTCTTC. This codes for CSARDEATSYNEQFF.

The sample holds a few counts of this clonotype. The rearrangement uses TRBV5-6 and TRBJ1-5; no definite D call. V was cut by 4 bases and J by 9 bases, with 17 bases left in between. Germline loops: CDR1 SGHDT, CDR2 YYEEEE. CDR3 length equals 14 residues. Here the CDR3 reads CASSPYRALGPQHF. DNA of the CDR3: TGTGCCAGCAGCCCCTATCGGGCGCTCGGGCCCCAGCATTTT.

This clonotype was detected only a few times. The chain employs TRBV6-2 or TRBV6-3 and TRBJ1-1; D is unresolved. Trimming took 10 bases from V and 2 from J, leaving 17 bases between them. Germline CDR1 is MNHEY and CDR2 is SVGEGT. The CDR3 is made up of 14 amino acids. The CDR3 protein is CATRSPGINTEAFF. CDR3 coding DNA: TGTGCCACCCGCTCCCCCGGGATTAACACTGAAGCTTTCTTT.

CDR3 sequence (DNA): TGCGCCAGCAGCTCGCCAGGGTGGGGGGCTGAAGAAAAACTGTTTTTT. Translation: CASSSPGWGAEEKLFF. V and J are TRBV5-1 and TRBJ1-4, with a tentative D call TRBD1 (6 bases). Looked up from germline, CDR1 is SGHRS and CDR2 is YFSETQ. This CDR3 contains 16 residues. Trimming left V 3 bases short and J 8 bases short, with 20 bases between.